What follows are 6 T cell receptor beta chains derived from one specimen sequenced in a study of T-cell reconstitution after alpha-beta-depleted transplantation in children. During its preparation, the TCRbeta library received unique molecular identifiers. MiXCR was run by TCRdb on the PCR reads, yielding one entry per CDR3 protein. The profile shows under 300,000 distinct CDR3 sequences, 11% of them singletons. The sequenced sample was peripheral blood, obtained 180 days after TCRalphabeta/CD19-depleted stem cell transplant. The receptor source for this set is a male patient aged 2-15 years who had a stem cell transplant for chronic granulomatous disease, so the T cells may come from the graft donor.

This clonotype was seen at least ten times. The V gene is TRBV20-1, the J gene TRBJ2-1, with 11 bases aligning to TRBD2. This CDR3 has 14 residues. The germline V gene encodes CDR1 DFQATT and CDR2 SNEGSKA (reference sequence). V shed 4 bases, J shed 5 bases, and the junction held 4 bases outside the gene matches. The CDR3 loop is CSAISGGVHNEQFF. CDR3 coding DNA: TGCAGTGCTATTAGCGGGGGGGTTCACAATGAGCAGTTCTTC.

The table lists this clonotype with many counts. This chain uses TRBV7-3 with TRBJ2-1; 14 nucleotides match TRBD2. In germline, CDR1 is SGHTA, CDR2 FQGTGA. Trimming took 5 bases from V and 7 from J; bases not matched to a gene: 4. This CDR3 is built from 15 residues. CDR3 in amino acids: CASSPRLAGGNEQFF. CDR3 DNA: TGTGCCAGCAGCCCGAGACTAGCGGGAGGGAATGAGCAGTTCTTC. Combining the CDR3 with reference TRBV7-3 and TRBJ2-1 gives the whole variable domain GAGVSQTPSNKVTEKGKYVELRCDPISGHTALYWYRQSLGQGPEFLIYFQGTGAADDSGLPNDRFFAVRPEGSVSTLKIQRTERGDSAVYLCASSPRLAGGNEQFFGPGTRLTVL.

This clonotype was recorded many times. CDR3 protein: CASSQDQRRTFF. In DNA form, the CDR3 reads TGTGCCAGCAGCCAAGATCAAAGGAGGACTTTCTTT. This chain uses TRBV14 with TRBJ1-1; no firm D call. The V end was cut by 0 bases, the J end by 12 bases, with 11 bases between. CDR1 SGHDN and CDR2 FVKESK come from the germline V gene. CDR3 length: 12 residues.

At least ten counts were recorded for this clonotype. The J gene is TRBJ2-3, the V gene TRBV9; TRBD1 matches at 10 bases. Germline CDR1 and CDR2: SGDLS and YYNGEE. This CDR3 spans 16 amino acids. After removal of 4 bases from V and 1 base from J, the junction contained 6 bases not matched to a gene. CDR3 coding DNA: TGTGCCAGCAGCCCGAGGGACAGGGGAGGCACAGATACGCAGTATTTT. Its protein is CASSPRDRGGTDTQYF.

Ten or more counts support this clonotype. V gene TRBV25-1 combines with J gene TRBJ2-5; D is uncertain. Germline CDR1 and CDR2: MGHDK and SYGVNS. The CDR3 runs 11 residues. V lost 3 bases and J 7 bases, leaving 6 bases between the germline ends. The CDR3 sequence is CASSDSGTQYF. The CDR3 nucleotides are TGTGCCAGCAGTGATTCGGGGACCCAGTACTTC.

This clonotype was observed at least ten times. The chain carries TRBV20-1 and TRBJ2-5, with D uncertain. Germline V lookup: CDR1 DFQATT, CDR2 SNEGSKA (reference sequence). Trimming took 6 bases from V and 0 from J, leaving 11 bases between them. The CDR3 extends over 13 amino acids. The CDR3 loop is CSASPPHQETQYF. The CDR3 bases are TGCAGTGCCAGCCCACCACACCAAGAGACCCAGTACTTC.